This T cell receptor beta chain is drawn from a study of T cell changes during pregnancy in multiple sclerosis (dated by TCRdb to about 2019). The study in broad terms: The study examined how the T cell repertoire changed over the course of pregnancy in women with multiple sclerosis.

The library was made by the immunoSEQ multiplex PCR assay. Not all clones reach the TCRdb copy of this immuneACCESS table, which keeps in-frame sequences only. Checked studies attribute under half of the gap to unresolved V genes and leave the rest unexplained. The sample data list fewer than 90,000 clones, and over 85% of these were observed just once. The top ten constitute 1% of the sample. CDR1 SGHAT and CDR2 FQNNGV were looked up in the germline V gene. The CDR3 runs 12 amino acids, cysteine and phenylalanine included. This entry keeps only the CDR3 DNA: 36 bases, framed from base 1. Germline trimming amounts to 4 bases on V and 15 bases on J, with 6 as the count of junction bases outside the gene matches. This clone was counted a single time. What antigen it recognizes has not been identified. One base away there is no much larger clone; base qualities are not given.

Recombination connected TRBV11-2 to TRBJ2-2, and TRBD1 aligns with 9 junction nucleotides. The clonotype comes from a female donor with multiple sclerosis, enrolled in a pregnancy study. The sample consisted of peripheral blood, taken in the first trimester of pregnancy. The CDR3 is CASSSGTGWMFF. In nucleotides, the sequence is TGTGCCAGCAGCTCCGGGACAGGGTGGATGTTTTTT.